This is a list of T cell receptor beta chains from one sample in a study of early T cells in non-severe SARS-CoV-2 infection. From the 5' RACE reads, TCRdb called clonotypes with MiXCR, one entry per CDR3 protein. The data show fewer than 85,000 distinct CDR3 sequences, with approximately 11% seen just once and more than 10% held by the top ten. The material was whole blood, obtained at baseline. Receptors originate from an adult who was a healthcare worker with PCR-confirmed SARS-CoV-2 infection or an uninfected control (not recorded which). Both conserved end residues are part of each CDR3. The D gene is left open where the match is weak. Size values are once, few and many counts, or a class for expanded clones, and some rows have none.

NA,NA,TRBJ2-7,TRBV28,CASTVGPYEQYF,TGTGCCAGCACCGTCGGGCCCTACGAGCAGTACTTC
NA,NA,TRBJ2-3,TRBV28,CASSLGVPDTQYF,TGTGCCAGCAGTTTGGGTGTCCCAGATACGCAGTATTTT
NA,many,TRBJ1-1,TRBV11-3,CASSLGPGLNTEAFF,TGTGCCAGCAGCTTAGGCCCAGGGCTGAACACTGAAGCTTTCTTT
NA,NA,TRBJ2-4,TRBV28,CASSNPATKNIQYF,TGTGCCAGCAGCAACCCCGCGACAAAAAACATTCAGTACTTC
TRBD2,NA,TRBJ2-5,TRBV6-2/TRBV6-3,CASSPGLAHQETQYF,TGTGCCAGCAGCCCGGGACTAGCGCATCAAGAGACCCAGTACTTC
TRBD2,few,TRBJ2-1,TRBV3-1,CASSEPSGGLRNEQFF,TGTGCCAGCAGCGAACCCAGCGGGGGTTTGCGTAATGAGCAGTTCTTC
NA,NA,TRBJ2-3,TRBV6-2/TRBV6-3,CASSYIGRAVEDTQYF,TGTGCCAGCAGTTACATCGGCAGGGCGGTAGAAGATACGCAGTATTTT
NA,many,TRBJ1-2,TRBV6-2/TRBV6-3,CASNPVGFFYGYTF,TGTGCCAGCAACCCCGTGGGGTTTTTCTATGGCTACACCTTC
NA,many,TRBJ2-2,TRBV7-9,CASSLSSNTGELFF,TGTGCCAGCAGCTTAAGCTCGAACACCGGGGAGCTGTTTTTT
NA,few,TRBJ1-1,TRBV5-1,CASSQAGAANTEAFF,TGCGCCAGCAGCCAAGCCGGGGCAGCTAACACTGAAGCTTTCTTT
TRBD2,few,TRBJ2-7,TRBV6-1,CASSARLGRDEQYF,TGTGCCAGCAGTGCCCGCCTCGGGAGGGACGAGCAGTACTTC
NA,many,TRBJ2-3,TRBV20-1,CSARVSRGASDTQYF,TGCAGTGCTAGAGTCTCCAGGGGCGCTTCAGATACGCAGTATTTT
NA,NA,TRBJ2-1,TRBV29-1,CSVAGTPAYNEQFF,TGCAGCGTTGCCGGGACGCCGGCTTACAATGAGCAGTTCTTC
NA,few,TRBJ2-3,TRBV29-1,CSVAGGGSSTDTQYF,TGCAGCGTTGCCGGAGGCGGGTCGAGCACAGATACGCAGTATTTT
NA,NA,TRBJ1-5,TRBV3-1,CASSRNGESNQPQHF,TGTGCCAGCAGCCGTAACGGGGAAAGCAATCAGCCCCAGCATTTT
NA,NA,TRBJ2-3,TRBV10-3,CAISESWDSTDTQYF,TGTGCCATCAGTGAGTCGTGGGACAGCACAGATACGCAGTATTTT
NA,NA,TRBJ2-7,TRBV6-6,CASSRAELTRDYEQYF,TGTGCCAGCAGCCGCGCCGAATTAACAAGGGACTACGAGCAGTACTTC
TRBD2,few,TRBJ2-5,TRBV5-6,CASSLGLAAQETQYF,TGTGCCAGCAGCTTGGGACTAGCGGCCCAAGAGACCCAGTACTTC
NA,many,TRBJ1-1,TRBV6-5,CASSFQGPNTEAFF,TGTGCCAGCAGCTTTCAGGGGCCGAACACTGAAGCTTTCTTT
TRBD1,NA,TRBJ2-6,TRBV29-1,CSVGDRLSGANVLTF,TGCAGCGTTGGGGACAGGCTCTCTGGGGCCAACGTCCTGACTTTC
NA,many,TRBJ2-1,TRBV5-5,CASSARLNEQFF,TGTGCCAGCAGTGCTAGGCTGAATGAGCAGTTCTTC
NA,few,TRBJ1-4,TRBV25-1,CASSELFGATNEKLFF,TGTGCCAGCAGTGAACTATTCGGCGCAACTAATGAAAAACTGTTTTTT
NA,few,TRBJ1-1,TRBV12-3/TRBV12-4,CASSQGQTTEAFF,TGTGCCAGCAGTCAGGGACAAACCACTGAAGCTTTCTTT
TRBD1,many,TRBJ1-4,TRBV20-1,CSARTGLATNEKLFF,TGCAGTGCCCGGACAGGCCTTGCAACTAATGAAAAACTGTTTTTT
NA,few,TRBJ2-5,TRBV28,CASRFPSRFGGTQYF,TGTGCCAGCAGATTCCCTTCGCGATTTGGGGGGACCCAGTACTTC
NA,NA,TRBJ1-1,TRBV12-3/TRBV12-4,CASSQTGTRNTEAFF,TGTGCCAGCAGTCAAACAGGGACTCGGAACACTGAAGCTTTCTTT
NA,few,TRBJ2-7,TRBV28,CASSSARLEQYF,TGTGCCAGCAGTTCCGCTAGGCTCGAGCAGTACTTC
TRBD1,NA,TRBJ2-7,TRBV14,CASSHPGPGQDSIGFYEQYF,TGTGCCAGCAGCCACCCGGGCCCGGGACAGGATTCTATAGGATTCTACGAGCAGTACTTC
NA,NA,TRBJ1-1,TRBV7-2,CASSPMNTEAFF,TGTGCCAGCAGCCCGATGAACACTGAAGCTTTCTTT
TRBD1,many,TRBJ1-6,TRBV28,CASTNLGQAIYSPLHF,TGTGCCAGCACGAACCTCGGACAGGCGATCTATTCACCCCTCCACTTT
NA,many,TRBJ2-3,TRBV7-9,CASSPGSLNGGDTQYF,TGTGCCAGCAGCCCGGGCTCCCTCAACGGTGGAGATACGCAGTATTTT
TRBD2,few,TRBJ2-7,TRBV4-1,CASSLLRGGGAEQYF,TGCGCCAGCAGCCTACTACGGGGGGGCGGTGCCGAGCAGTACTTC
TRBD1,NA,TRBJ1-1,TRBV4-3,CASSRQTGETEAFF,TGCGCCAGCAGCCGCCAGACAGGGGAAACTGAAGCTTTCTTT
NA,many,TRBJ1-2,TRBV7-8,CASSLGSAAYGYTF,TGTGCCAGCAGCTTAGGTTCGGCGGCCTATGGCTACACCTTC
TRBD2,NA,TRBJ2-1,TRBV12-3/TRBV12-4,CASSPNSGSSYNEQFF,TGTGCCAGCAGTCCGAATAGCGGGAGCTCCTACAATGAGCAGTTCTTC
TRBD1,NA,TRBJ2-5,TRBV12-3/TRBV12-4,CASSWTGDFQETQYF,TGTGCCAGCAGTTGGACAGGGGATTTCCAAGAGACCCAGTACTTC
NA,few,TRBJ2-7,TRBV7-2,CASSSRTSGEQYF,TGTGCCAGCAGCTCACGGACCTCCGGCGAGCAGTACTTC
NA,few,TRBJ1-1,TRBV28,CASSLIIVFTDTPNLDTEAFF,TGTGCCAGCAGTTTAATAATCGTTTTTACGGACACTCCAAACCTGGACACTGAAGCTTTCTTT
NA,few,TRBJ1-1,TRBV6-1,CASNRLNTEAFF,TGTGCCAGCAACAGACTGAACACTGAAGCTTTCTTT
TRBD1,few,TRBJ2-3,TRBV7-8,CASSLDRGRSDTQYF,TGTGCCAGCAGCCTCGACAGGGGGAGGTCAGATACGCAGTATTTT
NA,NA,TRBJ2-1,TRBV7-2,CASSLGGITSYNEQFF,TGTGCCAGCAGCTTAGGGGGAATTACTTCCTACAATGAGCAGTTCTTC
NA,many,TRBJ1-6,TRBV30,CAWSVQDGNSPLHF,TGTGCCTGGAGTGTACAGGACGGAAATTCACCCCTCCACTTT
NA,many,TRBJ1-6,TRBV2,CASSSAFPNNSPLHF,TGTGCCAGCAGTTCAGCCTTCCCCAATAATTCACCCCTCCACTTT
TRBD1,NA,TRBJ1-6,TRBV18,CASSPGTGQRYSPLHF,TGTGCCAGCTCACCAGGGACGGGACAGAGATATTCACCCCTCCACTTT
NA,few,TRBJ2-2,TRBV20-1,CSARDDRLAGELFF,TGCAGTGCTAGAGACGACAGGTTGGCCGGGGAGCTGTTTTTT
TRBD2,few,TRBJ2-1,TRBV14,CASSFSGVVGEQFF,TGTGCCAGCAGCTTTAGCGGGGTAGTCGGTGAGCAGTTCTTC
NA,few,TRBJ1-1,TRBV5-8,CASSFVRNTEAFF,TGTGCCAGCAGCTTCGTCAGAAACACTGAAGCTTTCTTT
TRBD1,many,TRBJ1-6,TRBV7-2,CASSRDRTLALHF,TGTGCCAGCAGTCGGGACAGAACCTTGGCCCTCCACTTT